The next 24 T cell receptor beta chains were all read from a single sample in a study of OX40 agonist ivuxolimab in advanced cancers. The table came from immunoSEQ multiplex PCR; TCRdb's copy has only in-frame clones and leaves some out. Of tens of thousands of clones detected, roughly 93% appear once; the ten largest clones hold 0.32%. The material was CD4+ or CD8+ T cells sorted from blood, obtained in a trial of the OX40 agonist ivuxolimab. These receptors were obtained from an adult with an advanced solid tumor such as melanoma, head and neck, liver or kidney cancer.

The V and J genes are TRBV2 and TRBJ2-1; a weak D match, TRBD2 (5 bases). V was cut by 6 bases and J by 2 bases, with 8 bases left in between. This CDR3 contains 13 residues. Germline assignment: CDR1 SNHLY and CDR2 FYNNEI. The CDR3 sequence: CASRLETYNEQFF. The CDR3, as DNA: TGTGCCAGCAGACTAGAGACCTACAATGAGCAGTTCTTC.

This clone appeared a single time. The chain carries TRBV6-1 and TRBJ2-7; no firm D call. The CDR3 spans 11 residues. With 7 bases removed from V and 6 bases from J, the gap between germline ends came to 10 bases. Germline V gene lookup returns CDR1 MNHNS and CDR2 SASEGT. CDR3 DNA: TGTGCCAGCAACCGAGGTTCCGAGCAGTACTTC. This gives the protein CASNRGSEQYF.

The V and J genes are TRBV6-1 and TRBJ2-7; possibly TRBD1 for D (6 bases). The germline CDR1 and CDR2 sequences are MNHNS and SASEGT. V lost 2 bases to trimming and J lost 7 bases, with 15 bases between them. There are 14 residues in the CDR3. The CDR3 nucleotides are TGTGCCAGCAGTGAAATAGGCCAGGGGTGGGAGCAGTACTTC. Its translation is CASSEIGQGWEQYF.

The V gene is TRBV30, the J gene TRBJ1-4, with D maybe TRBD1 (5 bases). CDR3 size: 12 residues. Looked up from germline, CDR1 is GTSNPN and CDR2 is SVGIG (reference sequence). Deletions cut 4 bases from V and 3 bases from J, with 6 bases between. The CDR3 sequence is CAWTGPNEKLFF. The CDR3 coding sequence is TGTGCCTGGACAGGGCCTAATGAAAAACTGTTTTTT.

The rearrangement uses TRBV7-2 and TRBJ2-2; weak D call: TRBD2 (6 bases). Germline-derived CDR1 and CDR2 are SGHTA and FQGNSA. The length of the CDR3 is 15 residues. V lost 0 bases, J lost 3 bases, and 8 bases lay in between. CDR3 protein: CASSLAGTYTGELFF. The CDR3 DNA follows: TGTGCCAGCAGCTTAGCCGGGACTTACACCGGGGAGCTGTTTTTT.

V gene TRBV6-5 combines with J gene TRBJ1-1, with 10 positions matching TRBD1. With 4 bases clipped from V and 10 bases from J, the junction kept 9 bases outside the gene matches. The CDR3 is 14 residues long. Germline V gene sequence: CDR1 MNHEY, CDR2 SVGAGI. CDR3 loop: CASSLGQGNRGAFF. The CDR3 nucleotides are TGTGCCAGCAGTTTGGGACAGGGGAATCGAGGAGCTTTCTTT.

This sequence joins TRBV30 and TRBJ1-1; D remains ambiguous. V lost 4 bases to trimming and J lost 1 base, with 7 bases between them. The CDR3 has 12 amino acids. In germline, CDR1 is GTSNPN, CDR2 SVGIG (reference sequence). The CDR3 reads CAWTWENTEAFF. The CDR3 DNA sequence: TGTGCCTGGACATGGGAGAACACTGAAGCTTTCTTT.

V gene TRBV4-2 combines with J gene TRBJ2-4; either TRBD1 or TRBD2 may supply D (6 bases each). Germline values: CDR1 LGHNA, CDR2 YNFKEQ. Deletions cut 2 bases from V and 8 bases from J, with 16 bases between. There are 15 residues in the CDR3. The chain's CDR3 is CASSQNGGDLYIQYF. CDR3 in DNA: TGTGCCAGCAGCCAAAACGGGGGCGATTTGTACATTCAGTACTTC.

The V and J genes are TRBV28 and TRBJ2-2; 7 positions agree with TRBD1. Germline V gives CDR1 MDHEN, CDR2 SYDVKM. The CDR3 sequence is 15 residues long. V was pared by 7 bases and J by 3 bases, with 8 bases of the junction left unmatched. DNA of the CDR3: TGTGCCAGCAACGACCCGGGACAGTACACCGGGGAGCTGTTTTTT. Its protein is CASNDPGQYTGELFF.

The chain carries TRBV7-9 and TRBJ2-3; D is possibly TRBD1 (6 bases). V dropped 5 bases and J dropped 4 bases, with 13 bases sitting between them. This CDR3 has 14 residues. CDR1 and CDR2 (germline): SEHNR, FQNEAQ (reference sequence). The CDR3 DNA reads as TGTGCCAGCAGCCCATCACAGGGACCAGATACGCAGTATTTT. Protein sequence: CASSPSQGPDTQYF.

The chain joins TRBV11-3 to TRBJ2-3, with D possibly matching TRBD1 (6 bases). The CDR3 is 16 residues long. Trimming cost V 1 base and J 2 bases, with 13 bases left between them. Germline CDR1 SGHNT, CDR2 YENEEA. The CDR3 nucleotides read TGTGCCAGCAGCTTAGCCCCACAGGGAACCACAGATACGCAGTATTTT. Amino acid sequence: CASSLAPQGTTDTQYF.

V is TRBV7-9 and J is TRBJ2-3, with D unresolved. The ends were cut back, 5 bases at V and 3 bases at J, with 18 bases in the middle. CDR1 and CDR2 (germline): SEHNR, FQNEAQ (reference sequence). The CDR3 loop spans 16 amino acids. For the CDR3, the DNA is TGTGCCAGCAGCGTGAGAAATCCAGCGAAGACAGATACGCAGTATTTT. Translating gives CASSVRNPAKTDTQYF.

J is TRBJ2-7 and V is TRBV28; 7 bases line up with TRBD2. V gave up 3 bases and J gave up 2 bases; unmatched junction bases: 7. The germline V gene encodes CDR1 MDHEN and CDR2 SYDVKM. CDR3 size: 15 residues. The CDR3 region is CASSFTGGIPYEQYF. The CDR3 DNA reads TGTGCCAGCAGTTTTACGGGAGGAATCCCCTACGAGCAGTACTTC.

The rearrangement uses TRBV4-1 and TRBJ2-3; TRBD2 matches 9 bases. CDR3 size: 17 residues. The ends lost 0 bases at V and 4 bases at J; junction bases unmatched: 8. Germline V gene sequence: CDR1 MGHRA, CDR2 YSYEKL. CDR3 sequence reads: CASSQDHGLARADTQYF. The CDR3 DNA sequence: TGCGCCAGCAGCCAAGACCACGGACTAGCGAGGGCAGATACGCAGTATTTT.

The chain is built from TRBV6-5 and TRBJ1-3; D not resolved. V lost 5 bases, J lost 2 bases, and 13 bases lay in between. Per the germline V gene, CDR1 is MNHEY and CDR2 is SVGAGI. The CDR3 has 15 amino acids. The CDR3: CASSQSLGTGNTIYF. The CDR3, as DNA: TGTGCCAGCAGTCAATCCCTGGGAACTGGAAACACCATATATTTT.

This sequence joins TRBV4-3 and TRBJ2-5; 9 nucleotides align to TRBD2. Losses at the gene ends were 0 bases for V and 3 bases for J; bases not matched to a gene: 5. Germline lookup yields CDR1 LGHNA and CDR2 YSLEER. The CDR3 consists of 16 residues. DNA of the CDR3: TGCGCCAGCAGCCAAGATTGGCGGGGGGGCGAAGAGACCCAGTACTTC. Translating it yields CASSQDWRGGEETQYF.

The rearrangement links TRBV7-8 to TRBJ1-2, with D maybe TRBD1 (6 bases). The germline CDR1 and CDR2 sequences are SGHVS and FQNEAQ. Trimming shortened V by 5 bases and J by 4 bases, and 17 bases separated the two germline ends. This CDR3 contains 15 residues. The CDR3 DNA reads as TGTGCCAGCAGCCGGACGTACAGGGCCAGCTATGGCTACACCTTC. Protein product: CASSRTYRASYGYTF.

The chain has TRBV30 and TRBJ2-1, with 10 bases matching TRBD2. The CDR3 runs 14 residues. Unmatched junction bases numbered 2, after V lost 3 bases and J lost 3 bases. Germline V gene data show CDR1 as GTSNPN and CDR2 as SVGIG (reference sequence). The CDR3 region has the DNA TGTGCCTGGAGCGAGCGGGGGGGCTACAATGAGCAGTTCTTC. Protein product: CAWSERGGYNEQFF.

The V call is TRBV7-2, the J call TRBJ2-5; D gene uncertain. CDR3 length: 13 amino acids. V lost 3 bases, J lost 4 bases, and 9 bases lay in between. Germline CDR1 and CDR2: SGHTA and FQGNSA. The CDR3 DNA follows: TGTGCCAGCAGCTTCCTCCCCCGAGAGACCCAGTACTTC. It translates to CASSFLPRETQYF.

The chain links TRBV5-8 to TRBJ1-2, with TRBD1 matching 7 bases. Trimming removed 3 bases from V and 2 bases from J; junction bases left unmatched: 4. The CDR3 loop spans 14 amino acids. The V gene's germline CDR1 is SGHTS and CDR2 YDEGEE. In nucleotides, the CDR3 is TGTGCCAGCAGCTATACAGGGGCGAACTATGGCTACACCTTC. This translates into CASSYTGANYGYTF.

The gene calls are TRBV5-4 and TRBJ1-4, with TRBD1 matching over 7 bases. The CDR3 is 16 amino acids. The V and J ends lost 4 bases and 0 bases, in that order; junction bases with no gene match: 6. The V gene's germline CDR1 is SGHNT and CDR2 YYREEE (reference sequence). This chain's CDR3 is CASSRTGDSTNEKLFF. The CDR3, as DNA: TGTGCCAGCAGCCGAACAGGGGATTCAACTAATGAAAAACTGTTTTTT.

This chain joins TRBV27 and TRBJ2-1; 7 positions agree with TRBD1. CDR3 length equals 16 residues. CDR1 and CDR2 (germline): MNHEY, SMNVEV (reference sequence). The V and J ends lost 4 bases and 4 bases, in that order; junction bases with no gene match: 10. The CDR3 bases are TGTGCCAGCAGTTCCTCATCCGGGACAGCGTACAATGAGCAGTTCTTC. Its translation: CASSSSSGTAYNEQFF.

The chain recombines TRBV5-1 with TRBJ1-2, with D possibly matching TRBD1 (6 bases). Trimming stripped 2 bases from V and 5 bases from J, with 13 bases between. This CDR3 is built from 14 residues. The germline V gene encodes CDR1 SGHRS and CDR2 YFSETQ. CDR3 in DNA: TGCGCCAGCAGCTTTGGGGGCTCTGGGTATGGCTACACCTTC. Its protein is CASSFGGSGYGYTF. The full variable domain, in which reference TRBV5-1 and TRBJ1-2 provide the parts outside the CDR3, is KAGVTQTPRYLIKTRGQQVTLSCSPISGHRSVSWYQQTPGQGLQFLFEYFSETQRNKGNFPGRFSGRQFSNSRSEMNVSTLELGDSALYLCASSFGGSGYGYTFGSGTRLTVV.

As DNA, the CDR3 is TGCAGCGTTGACCCGAAGTACACCGGGGAGCTGTTTTTT. Translated, it gives CSVDPKYTGELFF. This chain links TRBV29-1 with TRBJ2-2; D remains unclear. CDR1 and CDR2 (germline): SQVTM, ANQGSEA. The CDR3 totals 13 residues. The V end lost 3 bases, the J end lost 3 bases, and 8 bases lay between the germline ends.